The 20 T cell receptor beta chains listed next were all sequenced from one sample in a study of cytomegalovirus exposure and HLA in healthy donors. PCR amplification relied on 60 Vbeta primers (plus 13 Jbeta primers). Sequencing used immunoSEQ multiplex PCR; TCRdb keeps in-frame clones, though not all of them. Here the sample spans 150,000 to 200,000 clones, approximately 85% being singletons. Sequencing input: PBMCs. The receptors here all came from a man aged 18 to 30 in good health and CMV-seropositive.

The rearrangement uses TRBV7-9 and TRBJ2-7, with 8 positions matching TRBD2. The CDR3 loop spans 15 amino acids. After removal of 4 bases from V and 1 base from J, the junction contained 6 bases not matched to a gene. CDR1 SEHNR and CDR2 FQNEAQ come from the germline V gene (reference sequence). The CDR3 reads CASSYLRGASYEQYF. The CDR3 coding sequence is TGTGCCAGCAGCTACTTGCGGGGGGCGTCCTACGAGCAGTACTTC.

The chain recombines TRBV13 with TRBJ2-3, with D possibly matching TRBD2 (5 bases). Trimming took off 5 bases at V and 4 bases at J, with 10 bases between the two ends. This CDR3 comprises 13 residues. Looked up from germline, CDR1 is PRHDT and CDR2 is FYEKMQ (reference sequence). CDR3 amino acids: CASSQRSPDTQYF. CDR3 DNA: TGTGCCAGCAGCCAGCGGTCCCCAGATACGCAGTATTTT. Filled out from reference TRBV13 and TRBJ2-3, the complete variable domain reads AAGVIQSPRHLIKEKRETATLKCYPIPRHDTVYWYQQGPGQDPQFLISFYEKMQSDKGSIPDRFSAQQFSDYHSELNMSSLELGDSALYFCASSQRSPDTQYFGPGTRLTVL.

The J gene is TRBJ1-2, the V gene TRBV7-9; TRBD1 aligns across 7 bases. The ends lost 5 bases at V and 8 bases at J; junction bases unmatched: 14. Germline loops: CDR1 SEHNR, CDR2 FQNEAQ (reference sequence). This CDR3 has 15 residues. The CDR3 sequence is CASSPVEVQGFGYTF. CDR3 nucleotides: TGTGCCAGCAGCCCAGTGGAGGTACAGGGGTTCGGCTACACCTTC.

The chain has TRBV10-3 and TRBJ2-1; possible D gene TRBD2, 7 bases. Per germline, CDR1 ENHRY and CDR2 SYGVKD. This CDR3 spans 16 amino acids. Trimming removed 9 bases at V and 0 bases at J, with 18 bases between. The CDR3 coding sequence is TGTGCCATAGGCTCGGCGGCGGGGGCCTCCTACAATGAGCAGTTCTTC. The encoded protein is CAIGSAAGASYNEQFF.

The chain couples TRBV7-9 to TRBJ2-7; D might be TRBD1 (6 bases). Germline V gene lookup returns CDR1 SEHNR and CDR2 FQNEAQ (reference sequence). This CDR3 has 15 amino acids. V shed 5 bases and J shed 4 bases, with 18 bases lying between them. CDR3 in amino acids: CASSPRLDRPYEQYF. The CDR3 coding sequence is TGTGCCAGCAGCCCCAGGTTGGACAGACCTTACGAGCAGTACTTC.

The J gene is TRBJ1-6, the V gene TRBV4-1; the match to TRBD1 covers 7 bases. Per the germline V gene, CDR1 is MGHRA and CDR2 is YSYEKL. Trimming took 0 bases from V and 9 from J; bases not matched to a gene: 2. The CDR3 extends over 14 amino acids. The CDR3 nucleotides are TGCGCCAGCAGCCAAGAGACAGGGCCTTCACCCCTCCACTTT. Its protein is CASSQETGPSPLHF.

This CDR3 is CASSGSDTQYF. The CDR3 nucleotides read TGCGCCAGCAGCGGCTCAGATACGCAGTATTTT. The rearrangement uses TRBV5-1 and TRBJ2-3; D is unclear. The CDR3 totals 11 residues. V lost 4 bases to trimming and J lost 4 bases, with 4 bases between them. Germline-derived CDR1 and CDR2 are SGHRS and YFSETQ.

V usage is TRBV6-4 and J usage is TRBJ2-3; 7 bases align to TRBD2. V trimming: 2 bases; J trimming: 5 bases; junction bases outside the gene matches: 4. This CDR3 region has 14 residues. Germline V gives CDR1 MRHNA, CDR2 SNTAGT. CDR3 amino acids: CASSDRTGGDTQYF. The CDR3 bases are TGTGCCAGCAGTGACAGGACGGGAGGAGATACGCAGTATTTT.

The DNA for the CDR3 is TGTGCCAGTAGTATCGCTAGCGGGGGCCGGGGGTATGAGCAGTTCTTC. Residues: CASSIASGGRGYEQFF. This chain connects TRBV19 to TRBJ2-1; 10 bases line up with TRBD2. Per the germline V gene, CDR1 is LNHDA and CDR2 is SQIVND (reference sequence). The CDR3 contains 16 residues. J was trimmed by 8 bases and V by 3 bases; bases with no gene match: 10.

This chain joins TRBV27 and TRBJ1-3, with no clear D. The CDR3 covers 16 residues. Germline CDR1 reads MNHEY; CDR2 reads SMNVEV (reference sequence). V was pared by 0 bases and J by 0 bases, with 9 bases between. DNA for the CDR3: TGTGCCAGCAGTTTATCGTGGGCCAGCTCTGGAAACACCATATATTTT. Its protein is CASSLSWASSGNTIYF.

The V call is TRBV2, the J call TRBJ2-3; a weak D match, TRBD1 (5 bases). Germline loops: CDR1 SNHLY, CDR2 FYNNEI. The V and J ends lost 7 bases and 6 bases respectively, with 14 bases between them. This CDR3 region has 13 residues. CDR3 in DNA: TGTGCCAGCACTTCACGAGCAGGGGATACGCAGTATTTT. Residues: CASTSRAGDTQYF.

This CDR3 reads CASSLGYEAFF. For the CDR3, the DNA is TGTGCCAGCAGCTTAGGCTATGAAGCTTTCTTT. The V and J genes are TRBV7-2 and TRBJ1-1; D not certain. CDR1 is SGHTA, CDR2 FQGNSA, per germline. The V and J ends lost 1 base and 7 bases respectively, with 4 bases between them. The CDR3 consists of 11 residues.

This clone has a single count. The V gene is TRBV14, the J gene TRBJ2-1, with 8 positions matching TRBD1. Germline CDR1 is SGHDN and CDR2 is FVKESK. The CDR3 runs 13 residues. The junction had 6 bases not matched to a gene; V was cut back by 2 bases and J by 12 bases. CDR3 nucleotides: TGTGCCAGCAGCCAATTCGGGACAGGATGGCAGTTCTTC. This encodes CASSQFGTGWQFF.

This sequence joins TRBV4-1 and TRBJ1-1, with D unresolved. Germline-derived CDR1 and CDR2 are MGHRA and YSYEKL. The CDR3 contains 15 residues. Trimming shortened V by 4 bases and J by 0 bases, and 12 bases separated the two germline ends. This CDR3 reads CASSPPGGLNTEAFF. CDR3 DNA: TGCGCCAGCAGCCCCCCGGGAGGGTTGAACACTGAAGCTTTCTTT.

The chain is built from TRBV14 and TRBJ1-1; tentatively, D is TRBD1 (5 bases). This CDR3 is built from 16 residues. Between the trimmed V and J ends, which lost 2 bases and 1 base, there was a span of 14 bases. The germline V gene encodes CDR1 SGHDN and CDR2 FVKESK. CDR3 coding DNA: TGTGCCAGCAGCCAAAGGGCGGGACTAAGGAACACTGAAGCTTTCTTT. As protein: CASSQRAGLRNTEAFF.

The chain uses TRBV10-3 and TRBJ2-7; 11 bases are shared with TRBD2. The J segment lost 0 bases and the V segment lost 4 bases, leaving 8 bases of the junction unmatched. The CDR3 loop spans 17 amino acids. Germline V gives CDR1 ENHRY, CDR2 SYGVKD. In DNA, the CDR3 is TGTGCCATCAGTGGAGCTAGCGGGGGGACTAGCTCCTACGAGCAGTACTTC. It translates to CAISGASGGTSSYEQYF.

The chain links TRBV5-4 to TRBJ2-7; 10 positions agree with TRBD1. After removal of 4 bases from V and 0 bases from J, the junction contained 10 bases not matched to a gene. Germline V gives CDR1 SGHNT, CDR2 YYREEE (reference sequence). CDR3 length: 17 amino acids. As DNA, the CDR3 is TGTGCCAGCAGCCTACGTAACCGGGACAGGGGCTCCTACGAGCAGTACTTC. Translating it yields CASSLRNRDRGSYEQYF.

The chain joins TRBV15 to TRBJ2-7, with D possibly being TRBD1 (5 bases). In germline, CDR1 is LNHNV, CDR2 YYDKDF (reference sequence). This CDR3 is 13 amino acids long. With 5 bases removed from V and 0 bases from J, the gap between germline ends came to 8 bases. CDR3 sequence: CATSGATSYEQYF. CDR3 DNA sequence: TGTGCCACCAGCGGGGCCACCTCCTACGAGCAGTACTTC. Using reference TRBV15 and TRBJ2-7 for the parts outside the CDR3, the full variable domain is DAMVIQNPRYQVTQFGKPVTLSCSQTLNHNVMYWYQQKSSQAPKLLFHYYDKDFNNEADTPDNFQSRRPNTSFCFLDIRSPGLGDTAMYLCATSGATSYEQYFGPGTRLTVT.

This sequence joins TRBV6-1 and TRBJ1-5; tentatively, D is TRBD1 (6 bases). The germline CDR1 and CDR2 sequences are MNHNS and SASEGT. The CDR3 spans 15 residues. V dropped 6 bases and J dropped 0 bases, with 12 bases sitting between them. In DNA form, the CDR3 reads TGTGCCAGCAGCTCGGACAGCTTTAGCAATCAGCCCCAGCATTTT. Its translation is CASSSDSFSNQPQHF.

V usage is TRBV2 and J usage is TRBJ2-5; maybe TRBD1 (6 bases). Trimming took off 2 bases at V and 1 base at J, with 14 bases between the two ends. Germline V gene sequence: CDR1 SNHLY, CDR2 FYNNEI. This CDR3 region has 16 residues. The CDR3 reads CASSEKGGRVQETQYF. CDR3 bases: TGTGCCAGCAGTGAAAAAGGGGGACGGGTCCAAGAGACCCAGTACTTC. The full variable domain, its missing parts supplied by reference TRBV2 and TRBJ2-5, is EPEVTQTPSHQVTQMGQEVILRCVPISNHLYFYWYRQILGQKVEFLVSFYNNEISEKSEIFDDQFSVERPDGSNFTLKIRSTKLEDSAMYFCASSEKGGRVQETQYFGPGTRLLVL.